This T cell receptor beta chain was retrieved from a study of blood T cell repertoires in COVID-19. Whole-study context: Sites across the United States, Italy and Spain contributed samples from acute and convalescent COVID-19. Sources were T cells, B-cell-depleted T cells, or PBMCs; the material itself was cDNA or gDNA.

This clone was counted a few times. Germline V lookup: CDR1 SNHLY, CDR2 FYNNEI. This CDR3 has 13 amino acids. Trimming cost V 6 bases and J 8 bases, with 16 bases left between them. Original processing notes: Reference gene primers were amplified, and this amplification served to estimate nucleated cell counts. Generated by immunoSEQ multiplex PCR, the TCRdb table keeps only in-frame clones and is missing some. The V and J calls and the clone size are those of that table, but D and trimming were determined from the DNA. The profile covers about 110,000 clones, with about three quarters appearing a single time and roughly 2% taken by the ten largest.

The specimen was peripheral blood. The clonotype was recovered from a middle-aged woman with acute or convalescent COVID-19. J is TRBJ1-2 and V is TRBV2, with TRBD1 as a possible D gene (5 bases). CDR3 region: CASRDIQNSGYTF. The CDR3 nucleotides read TGTGCCAGCAGGGACATACAAAATTCGGGCTACACCTTC. Full variable domain (outside the CDR3, taken from reference TRBV2 and TRBJ1-2): EPEVTQTPSHQVTQMGQEVILRCVPISNHLYFYWYRQILGQKVEFLVSFYNNEISEKSEIFDDQFSVERPDGSNFTLKIRSTKLEDSAMYFCASRDIQNSGYTFGSGTRLTVV.